What follows are 9 T cell receptor beta chains derived from one specimen sequenced in a study of siplizumab effects on memory and regulatory T cells. The table came from immunoSEQ multiplex PCR; TCRdb's copy has only in-frame clones and leaves some out. The sample yields 100,000 or so clones, roughly 94% seen once. What was sequenced was non-Treg CD4+ T cells sorted from blood. The source is a human donor in good health.

The rearrangement joins TRBV19 to TRBJ2-7; TRBD2 matches 7 bases. Germline V gives CDR1 LNHDA, CDR2 SQIVND (reference sequence). The CDR3 length is 15 residues. J gave up 5 bases and V 3 bases, and 10 bases lay outside the gene matches. CDR3 sequence reads: CASSIGASGLNEQYF. CDR3 nucleotide sequence: TGTGCCAGTAGTATCGGGGCTAGCGGCCTCAACGAGCAGTACTTC.

This chain links TRBV27 with TRBJ2-3; D uncertain. V lost 3 bases to trimming and J lost 2 bases, with 9 bases between them. Looked up from germline, CDR1 is MNHEY and CDR2 is SMNVEV (reference sequence). This CDR3 comprises 14 residues. Here the CDR3 DNA reads TGTGCCAGCAGTTTCCGTGGATACACAGATACGCAGTATTTT. Translating it yields CASSFRGYTDTQYF.

This chain connects TRBV28 to TRBJ1-2; perhaps TRBD1 as D (5 bases). Germline loops: CDR1 MDHEN, CDR2 SYDVKM. The CDR3 loop spans 14 amino acids. Trimming stripped 7 bases from V and 8 bases from J, with 20 bases between. Written as DNA, the CDR3 is TGTGCCAGCACCTCCCTCGACAGTCGCTACGGCTACACCTTC. Amino acids: CASTSLDSRYGYTF.

V and J are TRBV18 and TRBJ1-1; D gene uncertain. Germline loops: CDR1 KGHSH, CDR2 LQKENI. V was clipped by 6 bases and J by 4 bases, with 15 bases between them. CDR3 size: 14 residues. The CDR3 bases are TGTGCCAGCTCGCCGGGGTTAAGAAGCACTGAAGCTTTCTTT. Protein product: CASSPGLRSTEAFF. The whole variable domain, filled in from reference TRBV18 and TRBJ1-1, reads NAGVMQNPRHLVRRRGQEARLRCSPMKGHSHVYWYRQLPEEGLKFMVYLQKENIIDESGMPKERFSAEFPKEGPSILRIQQVVRGDSAAYFCASSPGLRSTEAFFGQGTRLTVV.

This rearrangement joins TRBV5-1 to TRBJ2-7; 7 bases agree with TRBD1. V dropped 1 base and J dropped 0; count of bases not matched to a gene: 10. The CDR3 has 17 amino acids. Per the germline V gene, CDR1 is SGHRS and CDR2 is YFSETQ. The CDR3 reads CASSLRNLGTVSYEQYF. CDR3 nucleotide sequence: TGCGCCAGCAGCTTGCGCAACTTGGGGACAGTCTCCTACGAGCAGTACTTC. Based on the CDR3 plus reference TRBV5-1 and TRBJ2-7, the full variable domain is KAGVTQTPRYLIKTRGQQVTLSCSPISGHRSVSWYQQTPGQGLQFLFEYFSETQRNKGNFPGRFSGRQFSNSRSEMNVSTLELGDSALYLCASSLRNLGTVSYEQYFGPGTRLTVT.

This chain connects TRBV25-1 to TRBJ1-2; D is ambiguous. The CDR3 runs 13 residues. Looked up from germline, CDR1 is MGHDK and CDR2 is SYGVNS. V gave up 7 bases and J gave up 6 bases, with 15 bases separating them. The CDR3 bases are TGTGCCAGCAAGAGACCGAACAAGGATGGCTACACCTTC. Protein product: CASKRPNKDGYTF.

The V call is TRBV5-4, the J call TRBJ2-3; the D gene is possibly TRBD2 (5 bases). V was trimmed by 0 bases and J by 2 bases, leaving 13 bases between them. The CDR3 runs to 16 residues. Germline CDR1 SGHNT, CDR2 YYREEE (reference sequence). CDR3 residues: CASSLGGARTTDTQYF. In DNA form, the CDR3 reads TGTGCCAGCAGCTTGGGGGGAGCCAGGACCACAGATACGCAGTATTTT.

This chain uses TRBV28 with TRBJ2-5; a weak D match, TRBD2 (7 bases). This CDR3 has 15 residues. CDR1 and CDR2 (germline): MDHEN, SYDVKM. The V and J ends lost 3 bases and 4 bases respectively, with 15 bases between them. The CDR3 loop is CASSFPGGAGETQYF. The CDR3, as DNA: TGTGCCAGCAGTTTTCCGGGGGGCGCGGGAGAGACCCAGTACTTC.

The V and J genes are TRBV9 and TRBJ1-1, with no clear D. V dropped 0 bases and J dropped 2 bases, with 5 bases sitting between them. CDR1 and CDR2 from the germline V gene are SGDLS and YYNGEE. There are 13 residues in the CDR3. This CDR3 is CASSVEGNTEAFF. The CDR3 DNA reads TGTGCCAGCAGCGTAGAAGGTAACACTGAAGCTTTCTTT.